This TCR beta chain was observed in a study of cytotoxic CD8 clonotypes in ibrutinib-treated CLL. The overall study: Partial responders approximately 24, complete 2; roughly 12 progressed and roughly 15 stayed in remission by median around 6 years. Treatment had run for a median about 12 months, range 6 to 36, when response samples were taken. Mean productive templates were under 260,000; mean productive rearrangements were around 90,000.

Germline V gives CDR1 MGHRA, CDR2 YSYEKL. The CDR3 is 14 amino acids. The V and J ends lost 4 bases and 4 bases, in that order; junction bases with no gene match: 5. The table came from immunoSEQ multiplex PCR; TCRdb's copy has only in-frame clones and leaves some out. Here the sample spans 250,000 to 350,000 clones, 70% to 80% being singletons. This TCR was recovered from a human donor with chronic lymphocytic leukemia. Sequenced material: PBMCs, taken at disease progression, from a patient treated with ibrutinib. V gene TRBV4-1 combines with J gene TRBJ2-5, with 8 bases aligning to TRBD1. In DNA, the CDR3 is TGCGCCAGCAGCCGAACGACAGGGGTAGAGACCCAGTACTTC. Amino acids: CASSRTTGVETQYF.